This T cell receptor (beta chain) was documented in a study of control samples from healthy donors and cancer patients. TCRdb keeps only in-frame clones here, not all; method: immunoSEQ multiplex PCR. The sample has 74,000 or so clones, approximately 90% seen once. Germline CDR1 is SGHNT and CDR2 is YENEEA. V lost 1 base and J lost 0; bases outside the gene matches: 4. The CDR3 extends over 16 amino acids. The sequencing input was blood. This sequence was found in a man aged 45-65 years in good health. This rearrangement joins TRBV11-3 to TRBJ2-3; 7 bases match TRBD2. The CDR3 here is CASSLGRGGSTDTQYF. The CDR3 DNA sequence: TGTGCCAGCAGCTTAGGTCGCGGGGGTAGCACAGATACGCAGTATTTT.